The sequence of this T cell receptor beta chain was determined in a study of beta chain features in type 1 diabetes. General study results and limits: People with Type 1 diabetes carried modestly yet significantly shorter TCRB CDR3s in all four CD4+ subsets. TCRB repertoires of naive, central memory and Treg cells appeared more similar among patients than among healthy donors. Unsettled here was the matter of whether HLA type influences TCRB rearrangement.

The study reverse transcribed the entire isolated RNA, so it sequenced expressed TCRB transcripts. The table came from immunoSEQ multiplex PCR; TCRdb's copy has only in-frame clones and leaves some out. The sample has 240,000 or so clones; approximately 14% are singletons. Germline CDR1 is GTSNPN and CDR2 is SVGIG (reference sequence). The CDR3 contains 16 residues. With V trimmed by 7 bases and J by 6 bases, 12 bases remained unmatched. Regarding this clone: Antigen unknown.

One heparinised blood draw, averaging about 0.11 L, came from each donor. Stem cell-like memory, regulatory, central memory and naive CD4+ cells were sorted via CD45RO/CCR7/CD25/CD127/CD95/CD27. The V and J genes are TRBV30 and TRBJ2-3, with 14 bases identical to TRBD2. The sequence was collected from a man aged 30-40 years with type 1 diabetes. Sequencing was performed on naive CD4+ T cells from blood. This CDR3 reads CASTRTSGGRGDTQYF. CDR3 in DNA: TGTGCCTCGACCCGGACTAGCGGGGGGCGCGGTGATACGCAGTATTTT.